What follows describes a single TCR beta chain. Some clones are missing from TCRdb's copy, which holds only in-frame ones; the method was immunoSEQ multiplex PCR. The sample lists 350,000 or so clones; roughly 87% were seen once. This entry is derived from a study of blood T cell repertoires in COVID-19. Across the study: T cells, B-cell-depleted T cells, or PBMCs provided the cDNA or gDNA that served as material.

Trimming at V came to 2 bases and at J to 2 bases, leaving 8 bases not matched to a gene. Germline-derived CDR1 and CDR2 are MNHEY and SVGAGI. CDR3 size: 16 residues. Participants were aged about 18 to 90 years, lived in 25 or so US areas, and enrolled virtually. Cohort 3 donors were reported recovered after two negative PCRs, clearance, or symptom resolution. V gene TRBV6-5 combines with J gene TRBJ1-2; 7 positions agree with TRBD1. The source material was PBMCs or T cells enriched from blood (not recorded which). This receptor was taken from a woman in her thirties who had recovered from COVID-19. Here the CDR3 DNA reads TGTGCCAGCAGTTACCCGAAACAGGGGAGGAACTATGGCTACACCTTC. Translating it yields CASSYPKQGRNYGYTF.